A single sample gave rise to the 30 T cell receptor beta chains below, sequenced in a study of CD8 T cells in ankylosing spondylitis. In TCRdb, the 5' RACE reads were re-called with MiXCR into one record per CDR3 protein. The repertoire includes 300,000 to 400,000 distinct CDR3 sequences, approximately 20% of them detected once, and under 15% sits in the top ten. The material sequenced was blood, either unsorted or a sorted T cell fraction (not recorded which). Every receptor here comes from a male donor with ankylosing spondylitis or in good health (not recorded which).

CDR3 residues: CASSSGTEGGGEQYF. CDR3 bases: TGTGCCAGCAGTTCCGGGACAGAGGGTGGTGGGGAGCAGTACTTC. The rearrangement joins TRBV27 to TRBJ2-7; 7 nucleotides match TRBD1. Germline V lookup: CDR1 MNHEY, CDR2 SMNVEV (reference sequence). There are 15 residues in the CDR3. V lost 4 bases, J lost 7 bases, and 13 bases stayed unmatched.

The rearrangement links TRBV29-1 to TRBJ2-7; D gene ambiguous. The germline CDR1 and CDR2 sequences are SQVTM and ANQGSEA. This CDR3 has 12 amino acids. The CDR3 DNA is TGCACCATCACGGGCAATCTGGACGAGCAGTACTTC. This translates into CTITGNLDEQYF.

The CDR3 reads CSAGSYTEAFF. For the CDR3, the DNA is TGCAGTGCCGGAAGTTACACTGAAGCTTTCTTT. The rearrangement uses TRBV20-1 and TRBJ1-1; unclear D gene. Trimming cost V 6 bases and J 3 bases, with 8 bases left between them. CDR3 size: 11 residues. Per the germline V gene, CDR1 is DFQATT and CDR2 is SNEGSKA (reference sequence).

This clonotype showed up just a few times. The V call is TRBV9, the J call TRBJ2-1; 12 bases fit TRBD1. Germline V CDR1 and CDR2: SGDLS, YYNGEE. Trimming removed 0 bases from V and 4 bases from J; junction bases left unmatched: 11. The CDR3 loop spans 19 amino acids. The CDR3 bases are TGTGCCAGCAGCGTAGGGGACAGGGGGCGCATCGGGAATTACAATGAGCAGTTCTTC. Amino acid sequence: CASSVGDRGRIGNYNEQFF.

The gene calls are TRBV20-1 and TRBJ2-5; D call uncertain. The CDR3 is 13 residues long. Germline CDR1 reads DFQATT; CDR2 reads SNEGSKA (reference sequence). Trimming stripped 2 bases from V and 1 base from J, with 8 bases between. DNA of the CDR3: TGCAGTGCTAGAATATGGGGCCAAGAGACCCAGTACTTC. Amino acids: CSARIWGQETQYF.

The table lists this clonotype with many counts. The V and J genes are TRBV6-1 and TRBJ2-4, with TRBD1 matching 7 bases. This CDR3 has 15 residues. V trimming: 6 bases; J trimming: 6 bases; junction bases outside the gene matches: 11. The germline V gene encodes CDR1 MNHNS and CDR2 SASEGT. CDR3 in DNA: TGTGCCAGCAGCCGGGCAGGGGGTTTCATAAACATTCAGTACTTC. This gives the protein CASSRAGGFINIQYF.

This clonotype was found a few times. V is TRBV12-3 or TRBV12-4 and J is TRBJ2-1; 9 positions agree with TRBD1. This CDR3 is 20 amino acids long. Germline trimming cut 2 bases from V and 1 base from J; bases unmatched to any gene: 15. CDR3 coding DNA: TGTGCCAGCAGTTTACCTCGGACAGGGGAAGGGGCAGCTTCCTACAATGAGCAGTTCTTC. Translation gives CASSLPRTGEGAASYNEQFF.

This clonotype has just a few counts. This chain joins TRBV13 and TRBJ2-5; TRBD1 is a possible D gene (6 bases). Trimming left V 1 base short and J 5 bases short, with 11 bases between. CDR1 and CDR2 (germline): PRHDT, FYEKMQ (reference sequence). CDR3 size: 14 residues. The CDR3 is CASSLVGAVETQYF. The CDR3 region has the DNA TGTGCCAGCAGCTTAGTGGGGGCAGTGGAGACCCAGTACTTC.

The CDR3 DNA reads as TGCGCCAGCAGTGAGTCGTTGGGGTGGTACGAGCAGTACTTC. This encodes CASSESLGWYEQYF. This chain uses TRBV10-2 with TRBJ2-7; the D is unclear. Deletions cut 0 bases from V and 4 bases from J, with 10 bases between. The CDR3 length is 14 residues. Per germline, CDR1 WSHSY and CDR2 SAAADI.

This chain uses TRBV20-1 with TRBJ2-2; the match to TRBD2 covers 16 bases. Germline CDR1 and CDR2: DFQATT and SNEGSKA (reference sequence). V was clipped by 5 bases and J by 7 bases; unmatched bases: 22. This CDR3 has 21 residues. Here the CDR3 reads CSARRFLTGTSGGAVIGELFF. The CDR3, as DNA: TGCAGTGCTCGCCGTTTTCTTACCGGGACTAGCGGGGGGGCGGTAATCGGGGAGCTGTTTTTT.

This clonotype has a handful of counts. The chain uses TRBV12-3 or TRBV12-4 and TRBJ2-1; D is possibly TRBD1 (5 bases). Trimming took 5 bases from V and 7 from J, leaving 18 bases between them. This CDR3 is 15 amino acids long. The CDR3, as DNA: TGTGCCAGCAGTCCGTACCAGGGCCCGGGTAATGAGCAGTTCTTC. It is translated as CASSPYQGPGNEQFF.

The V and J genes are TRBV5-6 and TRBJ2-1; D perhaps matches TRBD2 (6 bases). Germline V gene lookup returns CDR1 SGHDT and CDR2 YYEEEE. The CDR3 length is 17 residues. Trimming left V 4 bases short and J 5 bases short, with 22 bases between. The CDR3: CASSVDSSGTWHNEQFF. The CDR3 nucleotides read TGTGCCAGCAGCGTCGATTCTTCCGGGACTTGGCACAATGAGCAGTTCTTC.

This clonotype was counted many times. The CDR3 sequence is CASRQGAGNEQFF. In DNA form, the CDR3 reads TGTGCCAGCCGACAGGGGGCAGGTAATGAGCAGTTCTTC. J is TRBJ2-1 and V is TRBV12-3 or TRBV12-4; TRBD1 matches 10 bases. The V gene end was trimmed by 8 bases and the J gene end by 7 bases; junction bases not matched to a gene: 5. The CDR3 extends over 13 amino acids.

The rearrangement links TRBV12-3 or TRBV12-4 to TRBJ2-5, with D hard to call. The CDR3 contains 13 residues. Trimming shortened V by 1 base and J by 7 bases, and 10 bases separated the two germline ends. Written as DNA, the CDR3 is TGTGCCAGCAGTTTAGACGCAGTGGGGACCCAGTACTTC. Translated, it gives CASSLDAVGTQYF.

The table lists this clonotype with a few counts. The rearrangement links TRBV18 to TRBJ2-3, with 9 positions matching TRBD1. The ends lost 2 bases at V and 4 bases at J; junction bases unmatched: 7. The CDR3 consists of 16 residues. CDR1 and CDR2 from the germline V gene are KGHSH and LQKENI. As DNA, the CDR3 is TGTGCCAGCTCACCAGGGGACAGGGTTGGGCCAGATACGCAGTATTTT. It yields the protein CASSPGDRVGPDTQYF.

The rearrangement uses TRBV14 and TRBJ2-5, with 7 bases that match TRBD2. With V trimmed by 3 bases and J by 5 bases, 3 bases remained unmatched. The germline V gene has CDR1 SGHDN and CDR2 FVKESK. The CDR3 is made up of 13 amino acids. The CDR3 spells CASSHWGGETQYF. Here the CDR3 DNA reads TGTGCCAGCAGCCACTGGGGGGGGGAGACCCAGTACTTC.

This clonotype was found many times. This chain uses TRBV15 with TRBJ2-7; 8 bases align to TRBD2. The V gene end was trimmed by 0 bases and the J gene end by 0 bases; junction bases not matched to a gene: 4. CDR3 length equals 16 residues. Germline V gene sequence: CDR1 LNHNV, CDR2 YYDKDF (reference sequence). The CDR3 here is CATSREAGGASYEQYF. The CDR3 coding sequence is TGTGCCACCAGCAGAGAGGCGGGGGGCGCCTCCTACGAGCAGTACTTC.

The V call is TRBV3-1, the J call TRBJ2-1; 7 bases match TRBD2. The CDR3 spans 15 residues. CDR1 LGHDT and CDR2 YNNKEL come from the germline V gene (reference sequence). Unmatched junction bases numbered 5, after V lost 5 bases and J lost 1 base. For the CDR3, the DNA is TGTGCCAGCAGCGATGTGGGGGGGTCCTACAATGAGCAGTTCTTC. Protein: CASSDVGGSYNEQFF.

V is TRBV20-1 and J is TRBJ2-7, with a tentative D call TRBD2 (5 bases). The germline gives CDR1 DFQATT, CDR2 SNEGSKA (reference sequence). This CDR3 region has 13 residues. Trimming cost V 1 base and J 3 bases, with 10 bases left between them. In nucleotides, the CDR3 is TGCAGTGCTAGAGCGAGGGCGGGCTACGAGCAGTACTTC. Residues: CSARARAGYEQYF.

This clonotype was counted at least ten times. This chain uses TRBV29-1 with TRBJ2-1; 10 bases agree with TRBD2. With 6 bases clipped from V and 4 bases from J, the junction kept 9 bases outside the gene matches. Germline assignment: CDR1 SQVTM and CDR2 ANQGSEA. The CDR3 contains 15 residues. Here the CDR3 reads CSVDIAGGLYNEQFF. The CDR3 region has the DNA TGCAGCGTAGATATAGCGGGGGGACTGTACAATGAGCAGTTCTTC.

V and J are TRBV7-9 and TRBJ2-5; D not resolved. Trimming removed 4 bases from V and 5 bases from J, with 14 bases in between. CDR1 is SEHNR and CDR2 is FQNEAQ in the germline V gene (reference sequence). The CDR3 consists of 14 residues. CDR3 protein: CASSSPGPPETQYF. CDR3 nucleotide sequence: TGTGCCAGCAGCTCACCAGGTCCCCCGGAGACCCAGTACTTC.

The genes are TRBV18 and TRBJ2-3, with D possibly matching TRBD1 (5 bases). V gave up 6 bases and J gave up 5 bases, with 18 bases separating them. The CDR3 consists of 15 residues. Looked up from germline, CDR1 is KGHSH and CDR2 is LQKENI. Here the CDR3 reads CASSPTRQSIDTQYF. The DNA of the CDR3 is TGTGCCAGCTCCCCAACCCGACAGTCCATAGATACGCAGTATTTT. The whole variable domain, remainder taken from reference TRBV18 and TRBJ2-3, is NAGVMQNPRHLVRRRGQEARLRCSPMKGHSHVYWYRQLPEEGLKFMVYLQKENIIDESGMPKERFSAEFPKEGPSILRIQQVVRGDSAAYFCASSPTRQSIDTQYFGPGTRLTVL.

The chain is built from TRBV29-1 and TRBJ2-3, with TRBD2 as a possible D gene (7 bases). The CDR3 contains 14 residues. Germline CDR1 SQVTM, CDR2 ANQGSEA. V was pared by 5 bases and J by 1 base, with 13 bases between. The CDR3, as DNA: TGCAGCGTTTTCGGGGGGCGCGGCACAGATACGCAGTATTTT. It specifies CSVFGGRGTDTQYF.

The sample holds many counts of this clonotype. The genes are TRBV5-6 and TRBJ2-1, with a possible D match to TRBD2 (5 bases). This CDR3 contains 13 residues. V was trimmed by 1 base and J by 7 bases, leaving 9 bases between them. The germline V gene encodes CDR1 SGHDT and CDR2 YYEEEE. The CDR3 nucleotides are TGTGCCAGCAGCTTGCTTCCGGGGAATGAGCAGTTCTTC. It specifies CASSLLPGNEQFF.

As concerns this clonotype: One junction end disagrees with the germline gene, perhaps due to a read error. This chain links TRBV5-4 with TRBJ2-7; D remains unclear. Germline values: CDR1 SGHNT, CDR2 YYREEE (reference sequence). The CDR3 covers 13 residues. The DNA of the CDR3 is TGTGCCAGCAGCTATCAAGGCTCCGACGAGCAGTACTTC. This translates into CASSYQGSDEQYF. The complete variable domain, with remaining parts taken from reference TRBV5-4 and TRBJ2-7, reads ETGVTQSPTHLIKTRGQQVTLRCSSQSGHNTVSWYQQALGQGPQFIFQYYREEENGRGNFPPRFSGLQFPNYSSELNVNALELDDSALYLCASSYQGSDEQYFGPGTRLTVT.

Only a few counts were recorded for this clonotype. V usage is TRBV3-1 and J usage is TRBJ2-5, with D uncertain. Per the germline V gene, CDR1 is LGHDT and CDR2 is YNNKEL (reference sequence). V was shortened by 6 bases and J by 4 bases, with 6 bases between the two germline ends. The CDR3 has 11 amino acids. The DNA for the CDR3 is TGTGCCAGCAGGGGTTTAGAGACCCAGTACTTC. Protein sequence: CASRGLETQYF.

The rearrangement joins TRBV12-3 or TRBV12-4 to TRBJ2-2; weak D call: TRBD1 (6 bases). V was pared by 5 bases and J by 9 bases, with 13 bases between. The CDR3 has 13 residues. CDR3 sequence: CASSDGRGRELFF. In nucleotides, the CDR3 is TGTGCCAGCAGTGACGGCAGGGGCCGGGAGCTGTTTTTT.

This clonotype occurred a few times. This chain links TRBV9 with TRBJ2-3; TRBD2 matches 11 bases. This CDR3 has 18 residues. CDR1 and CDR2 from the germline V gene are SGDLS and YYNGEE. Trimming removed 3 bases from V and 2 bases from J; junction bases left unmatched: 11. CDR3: CASSADEILAGDTDTQYF. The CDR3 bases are TGTGCCAGCAGCGCCGACGAGATACTAGCGGGGGACACAGATACGCAGTATTTT.

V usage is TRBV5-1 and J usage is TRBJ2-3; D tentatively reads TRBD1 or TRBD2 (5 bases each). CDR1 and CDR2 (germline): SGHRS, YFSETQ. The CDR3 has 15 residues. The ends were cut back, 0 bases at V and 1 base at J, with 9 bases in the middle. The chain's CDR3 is CASSLAGDGTDTQYF. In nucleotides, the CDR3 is TGCGCCAGCAGCTTGGCCGGGGACGGCACAGATACGCAGTATTTT.

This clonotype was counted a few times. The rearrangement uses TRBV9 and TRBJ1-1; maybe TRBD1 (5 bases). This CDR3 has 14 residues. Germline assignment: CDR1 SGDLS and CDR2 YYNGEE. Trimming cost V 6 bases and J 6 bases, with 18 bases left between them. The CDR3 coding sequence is TGTGCCAGCACTCAGTTTCCGGGGGTTTCTGAAGCTTTCTTT. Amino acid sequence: CASTQFPGVSEAFF.